This is a list of T cell receptor beta chains from one sample in a study of blood T cells in healthy people across ages. TCRdb recomputed calls from the 5' RACE reads with MiXCR, one row per CDR3 protein. In the table there are 1,800,000 or so distinct CDR3 sequences, roughly 43% of which are singletons. What was sequenced was blood. The source is a human donor in good health. The CDR3 runs from the conserved cysteine through the conserved F or W. The D gene is left open where the match is weak. Part of the rows lack a size; the others show once, few, many or a class for expanded clones.

v_gene: TRBV6-6; j_gene: TRBJ2-1; d_gene: TRBD2; abundance: .; CDR3nt: TGTGCCAGCTTCTTAGCCCCGGGGGGCTCCTACAATGAGCAGTTCTTC; CDR3aa: CASFLAPGGSYNEQFF
v_gene: TRBV29-1; j_gene: TRBJ1-1; d_gene: .; abundance: .; CDR3nt: TGCAGCGCTGCTCCCCCGGGGGGGAGGGCTGAAGCTTTCTTT; CDR3aa: CSAAPPGGRAEAFF
v_gene: TRBV7-6; j_gene: TRBJ2-7; d_gene: .; abundance: few; CDR3nt: TGTGCCAGCAGCTTAGGTTCCCACAGAAGCTACGAGCAGTACTTC; CDR3aa: CASSLGSHRSYEQYF
v_gene: TRBV10-3; j_gene: TRBJ2-3; d_gene: TRBD2; abundance: few; CDR3nt: TGTGCCATCAGTAGCCCGATACTAGCGGGGTCAGATACGCAGTATTTT; CDR3aa: CAISSPILAGSDTQYF
v_gene: TRBV12-3/TRBV12-4; j_gene: TRBJ1-4; d_gene: .; abundance: .; CDR3nt: TGTGCCAGCAGTTTGATAGGGGAGGCAACTAATGAAAAACTGTTTTTT; CDR3aa: CASSLIGEATNEKLFF
v_gene: TRBV11-3; j_gene: TRBJ1-4; d_gene: .; abundance: .; CDR3nt: TGTGCCAGCGGCTCGCATGCAACTAATGAAAAACTGTTTTTT; CDR3aa: CASGSHATNEKLFF
v_gene: TRBV7-8; j_gene: TRBJ1-6; d_gene: TRBD1; abundance: .; CDR3nt: TGTGCCAGCAACTTAACCACGACAGGGATTAATTCACCCCTCCACTTT; CDR3aa: CASNLTTTGINSPLHF
v_gene: TRBV5-1; j_gene: TRBJ2-7; d_gene: .; abundance: once; CDR3nt: TGCGCCAGCAGCGCCGACAGGAGGACTTACGAGCAGTACTTC; CDR3aa: CASSADRRTYEQYF
v_gene: TRBV25-1; j_gene: TRBJ2-1; d_gene: .; abundance: .; CDR3nt: TGTGCCAGCAGTGAATTCGGGGGAGTATACAATGAGCAGTTCTTC; CDR3aa: CASSEFGGVYNEQFF
v_gene: TRBV15; j_gene: TRBJ1-6; d_gene: .; abundance: .; CDR3nt: TGTGCCACCAGCAGAGAAGGGGTGGGCTCACCCCTCCACTTT; CDR3aa: CATSREGVGSPLHF
v_gene: TRBV5-1; j_gene: TRBJ2-7; d_gene: .; abundance: few; CDR3nt: TGCGCCAGCAGCTCCCATTACGACAGGAGTGCCTACGAGCAGTACTTC; CDR3aa: CASSSHYDRSAYEQYF
v_gene: TRBV20-1; j_gene: TRBJ2-4; d_gene: TRBD1; abundance: .; CDR3nt: TGCAGTGCTAGTTCGGGGACAGGGAGTTTCAAGCAGTACTTC; CDR3aa: CSASSGTGSFKQYF
v_gene: TRBV7-2; j_gene: TRBJ1-3; d_gene: .; abundance: .; CDR3nt: TGTGCCAGCGGTCTAGTTGGAAACACCATATATTTT; CDR3aa: CASGLVGNTIYF
v_gene: TRBV12-3/TRBV12-4; j_gene: TRBJ2-7; d_gene: TRBD1; abundance: many; CDR3nt: TGCGCCAGCAGCTTGAGGACAGGGGTCTACGAGCAGTACTTC; CDR3aa: CASSLRTGVYEQYF
v_gene: TRBV12-3/TRBV12-4; j_gene: TRBJ1-2; d_gene: .; abundance: few; CDR3nt: TGTGCCAGCGGTCGAGAATATGGCTACACCTTC; CDR3aa: CASGREYGYTF
v_gene: TRBV28; j_gene: TRBJ2-7; d_gene: .; abundance: few; CDR3nt: TGTGCCAGCAGTATGAGTTTTGGCGAGCAGTACTTC; CDR3aa: CASSMSFGEQYF
v_gene: TRBV10-3; j_gene: TRBJ1-1; d_gene: .; abundance: .; CDR3nt: TGTGCCATCAGTCGGGACCGCCAAATGAACACTGAAGCTTTCTTT; CDR3aa: CAISRDRQMNTEAFF
v_gene: TRBV7-6; j_gene: TRBJ2-3; d_gene: .; abundance: few; CDR3nt: TGTGCCAGCAGCAAACCGCACGGGATATCAACAGATACGCAGTATTTT; CDR3aa: CASSKPHGISTDTQYF
v_gene: TRBV20-1; j_gene: TRBJ2-1; d_gene: .; abundance: .; CDR3nt: TGCAGTGCTAGCTGGCGTGCCCCGGGCTCCTACAATGAGCAGTTCTTC; CDR3aa: CSASWRAPGSYNEQFF
v_gene: TRBV7-2; j_gene: TRBJ2-1; d_gene: TRBD1; abundance: .; CDR3nt: TGTGCCAGCAGCTTACAAACAGGGGTGGGGAATGAGCAGTTCTTC; CDR3aa: CASSLQTGVGNEQFF